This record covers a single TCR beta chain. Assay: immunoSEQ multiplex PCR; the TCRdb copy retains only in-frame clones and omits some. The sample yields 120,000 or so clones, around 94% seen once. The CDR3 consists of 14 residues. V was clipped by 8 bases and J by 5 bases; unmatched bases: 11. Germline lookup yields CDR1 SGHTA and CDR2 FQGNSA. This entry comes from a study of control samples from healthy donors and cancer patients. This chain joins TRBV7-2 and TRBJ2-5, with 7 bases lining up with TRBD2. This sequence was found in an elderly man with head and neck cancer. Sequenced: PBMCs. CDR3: CASAFQRGGETQYF. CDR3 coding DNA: TGTGCCAGCGCATTCCAGCGGGGTGGGGAGACCCAGTACTTC.